The clone carrying this T cell receptor (beta chain) was detected many times. After removal of 4 bases from V and 2 bases from J, the junction contained 9 bases not matched to a gene. The germline CDR1 and CDR2 sequences are SGHAT and FQDESV (reference sequence). The CDR3 loop spans 19 amino acids. In TCRdb, the 5' RACE reads were re-called with MiXCR into one record per CDR3 protein. This sample yields 130,000 or so distinct CDR3 sequences, of which about 7% are seen a single time; more than 9% belongs to the top ten. The data belong to a study of CD8 T cells in ankylosing spondylitis. The TCR was taken from a male donor with ankylosing spondylitis or in good health (not recorded which). This chain joins TRBV11-1 and TRBJ2-4; 15 bases are shared with TRBD2. The sequencing sample was made of blood, either unsorted or a sorted T cell fraction (not recorded which). In DNA form, the CDR3 reads TGTGCCAGCAGCTCCGACGTCGGACTAGCGGGGGGGTCCAAAAACATTCAGTACTTC. This gives the protein CASSSDVGLAGGSKNIQYF.